The 17 T cell receptor beta chains below were found in one sample sequenced in a study of T cell repertoires in cytomegalovirus infection (dated by TCRdb to about 2019). For sequencing, an Illumina HiSeq 1500 was employed. In TCRdb, the public reads were trimmed at Q25 with fastp and aligned with MiXCR, with productive beta chains retained. Entries are consolidated by CDR3 protein sequence, retaining the most common genes and DNA. The sample table shows around 260,000 distinct CDR3 sequences, and 9.1% are seen once. The ten largest clones capture more than 12% of the sample. Sequenced sample: PBMCs. These TCRs come from a human donor in good health (CMV status not recorded). Some clones in this sample may be carry-over from other donors' samples.

In this sample, this clonotype turned up a few times. The chain is built from TRBV11-2 and TRBJ2-3; 10 positions agree with TRBD2. Trimming took 6 bases from V and 6 from J; bases not matched to a gene: 6. From germline, CDR1 is SGHAT and CDR2 FQNNGV. This CDR3 comprises 14 residues. The CDR3 loop reads CASRAGGPIDTQYF. CDR3 bases: TGTGCCAGCAGAGCGGGAGGGCCGATTGATACGCAGTATTTT.

In its sample, this clonotype was seen a few times. The chain couples TRBV11-2 to TRBJ1-2, with a weak D call TRBD1 (5 bases). This CDR3 spans 11 amino acids. Trimming cost V 10 bases and J 4 bases, with 10 bases left between them. The germline V gene encodes CDR1 SGHAT and CDR2 FQNNGV. CDR3 region: CAIPDSYGYTF. The CDR3 DNA follows: TGTGCCATTCCCGACAGCTATGGCTACACCTTC.

This clonotype was found many times. The chain recombines TRBV7-2 with TRBJ2-1; D is uncertain. The V end lost 2 bases, the J end lost 6 bases, and 14 bases lay between the germline ends. CDR1 and CDR2 (germline): SGHTA, FQGNSA. CDR3 size: 15 residues. The CDR3 is CASSLRAGEVNEQFF. CDR3 coding DNA: TGTGCCAGCAGCTTAAGGGCAGGTGAAGTCAATGAGCAGTTCTTC.

This clonotype was counted many times. The V call is TRBV7-2, the J call TRBJ2-7; the D gene is possibly TRBD2 (5 bases). Germline values: CDR1 SGHTA, CDR2 FQGNSA. The CDR3 runs 15 residues. Trimming shortened V by 0 bases and J by 2 bases, and 11 bases separated the two germline ends. The CDR3 protein is CASSLARTGTYEQYF. The CDR3 DNA reads TGTGCCAGCAGCTTAGCCCGGACTGGTACCTACGAGCAGTACTTC.

This chain uses TRBV28 with TRBJ2-7; unclear D gene. Trimming removed 8 bases from V and 1 base from J, with 12 bases in between. Germline V CDR1 and CDR2: MDHEN, SYDVKM. The CDR3 totals 13 residues. The chain's CDR3 is CASLPGRSYEQYF. CDR3 DNA: TGTGCCAGCCTTCCAGGCAGATCCTACGAGCAGTACTTC.

This clonotype was recorded a few times. The V and J genes are TRBV20-1 and TRBJ2-7; 7 bases line up with TRBD1. This CDR3 spans 13 amino acids. CDR1 and CDR2 (germline): DFQATT, SNEGSKA (reference sequence). J lost 2 bases, V lost 3 bases, and 4 bases had no gene match. CDR3 coding DNA: TGCAGTGCTAGCGACGACAGGGCCTACGAGCAGTACTTC. Translated: CSASDDRAYEQYF.

This clonotype was recorded many times. V is TRBV14 and J is TRBJ1-2; 8 bases map to TRBD1. The CDR3 is 14 amino acids. After removal of 6 bases from V and 4 bases from J, the junction contained 7 bases not matched to a gene. The V gene's germline CDR1 is SGHDN and CDR2 FVKESK. The CDR3 sequence is CASSRQGQGYGYTF. As DNA, the CDR3 is TGTGCCAGCAGTCGACAGGGGCAGGGCTATGGCTACACCTTC.

This clonotype was seen at least ten times. This chain uses TRBV28 with TRBJ1-5; D is possibly TRBD1 (6 bases). CDR1 is MDHEN and CDR2 is SYDVKM in the germline V gene. V was cut by 7 bases and J by 3 bases, with 10 bases left in between. The CDR3 has 13 amino acids. The CDR3 DNA reads as TGTGCCAGCATGGGGGGGCCCAATCAGCCCCAGCATTTT. Its protein is CASMGGPNQPQHF.

This clonotype came up many times. CDR3 sequence (DNA): TGTGCCAGCAGAGGCCCTCACTCTGGGGCCAACGTCCTGACTTTC. Translating it yields CASRGPHSGANVLTF. This rearrangement joins TRBV28 to TRBJ2-6, with D unresolved. The length of the CDR3 is 15 residues. V was shortened by 6 bases and J by 0 bases, with 9 bases between the two germline ends. Germline V gives CDR1 MDHEN, CDR2 SYDVKM.

This clonotype was counted ten times or more. This chain joins TRBV28 and TRBJ1-1; 7 nucleotides align to TRBD1. Germline V gene data show CDR1 as MDHEN and CDR2 as SYDVKM. The ends lost 4 bases at V and 2 bases at J; junction bases unmatched: 7. The CDR3 contains 15 residues. CDR3 loop: CASSSPGGSNTEAFF. CDR3 DNA sequence: TGTGCCAGCAGTTCCCCAGGGGGAAGCAACACTGAAGCTTTCTTT. Together with reference TRBV28 and TRBJ1-1, the CDR3 gives the full variable domain: DVKVTQSSRYLVKRTGEKVFLECVQDMDHENMFWYRQDPGLGLRLIYFSYDVKMKEKGDIPEGYSVSREKKERFSLILESASTNQTSMYLCASSSPGGSNTEAFFGQGTRLTVV.

The chain combines TRBV3-1 with TRBJ1-1; possible D gene TRBD1, 5 bases. Deletions cut 0 bases from V and 5 bases from J, with 16 bases between. CDR1 is LGHDT and CDR2 is YNNKEL in the germline V gene (reference sequence). CDR3 length: 16 residues. CDR3 sequence (DNA): TGTGCCAGCAGCCAAGAAGGGGCAGGTACGTGGACTGAAGCTTTCTTT. It specifies CASSQEGAGTWTEAFF.

This clonotype was counted only a few times. The rearrangement joins TRBV28 to TRBJ2-2, with 7 bases aligning to TRBD2. The germline V gene has CDR1 MDHEN and CDR2 SYDVKM. This CDR3 is built from 16 residues. Losses at the gene ends were 5 bases for V and 5 bases for J; bases not matched to a gene: 11. The CDR3 loop reads CASSPLGGTDTGELFF. Here the CDR3 DNA reads TGTGCCAGCAGTCCCCTGGGGGGGACGGATACCGGGGAGCTGTTTTTT.

This clonotype was found many times. The rearrangement uses TRBV12-3 or TRBV12-4 and TRBJ1-1; D is unresolved. This CDR3 spans 12 amino acids. V shed 5 bases and J shed 6 bases, with 10 bases lying between them. The CDR3 DNA reads as TGTGCCAGCAGTCAACCGGGATCTGAAGCTTTCTTT. It yields the protein CASSQPGSEAFF.

The sample holds a few counts of this clonotype. The genes are TRBV14 and TRBJ2-5; D is perhaps TRBD2 (6 bases). Germline V CDR1 and CDR2: SGHDN, FVKESK. The CDR3 totals 14 residues. V was clipped by 4 bases and J by 3 bases, with 12 bases between them. CDR3 in DNA: TGTGCCAGCAGCCTCCGGGACTTAGAAGAGACCCAGTACTTC. Protein product: CASSLRDLEETQYF. Filled out from reference TRBV14 and TRBJ2-5, the complete variable domain reads EAGVTQFPSHSVIEKGQTVTLRCDPISGHDNLYWYRRVMGKEIKFLLHFVKESKQDESGMPNNRFLAERTGGTYSTLKVQPAELEDSGVYFCASSLRDLEETQYFGPGTRLLVL.

The chain uses TRBV7-9 and TRBJ2-3; no reliable D call. The CDR3 is made up of 14 amino acids. Germline CDR1 SEHNR, CDR2 FQNEAQ (reference sequence). The V and J ends lost 1 base and 8 bases respectively, with 13 bases between them. The CDR3 reads CASSLEVKTATQYF. The CDR3 nucleotides are TGTGCCAGCAGCTTAGAGGTTAAGACTGCTACGCAGTATTTT.

This clonotype has at least ten counts. The gene calls are TRBV12-3 or TRBV12-4 and TRBJ1-1; TRBD1 matches at 7 bases. This CDR3 spans 14 amino acids. After removal of 7 bases from V and 4 bases from J, the junction contained 9 bases not matched to a gene. The CDR3 DNA sequence: TGTGCCAGCAACCTAATCGCAGGGGGCACTGAAGCTTTCTTT. Translating it yields CASNLIAGGTEAFF.

The genes are TRBV5-1 and TRBJ1-3; 9 nucleotides line up with TRBD1. CDR1 SGHRS and CDR2 YFSETQ come from the germline V gene. This CDR3 region has 18 residues. The ends lost 0 bases at V and 0 bases at J; junction bases unmatched: 7. CDR3 DNA sequence: TGCGCCAGCAGCTTGGTGAGCCGGGACAGGGTCTCTGGAAACACCATATATTTT. This encodes CASSLVSRDRVSGNTIYF.